This is a list of T cell receptor beta chains from one sample in a study of shared clonotypes between healthy human individuals. Sequencing was performed with immunoSEQ multiplex PCR; in TCRdb, only in-frame clones are kept and a portion is missing. The profile shows fewer than 550,000 clones, around 79% of them singletons. The sample consisted of PBMCs. The receptor source for this set is a woman between 40 and 50 years old in good health. Some clones in this sample may be carry-over from other donors' samples. Both conserved end residues are part of each CDR3. Fields, in order: clone size, D gene, V gene, J gene, CDR3 protein, CDR3 DNA. D genes are given only for firm matches. Only some rows state a clone size, as once, few, many or a class for expanded clones.

clone_size: -; d_call: TRBD1; v_call: TRBV7-9; j_call: TRBJ2-7; cdr3_aa: CASSSTGDGGYEQYF; cdr3_nt: TGTGCCAGCAGCTCGACAGGGGATGGGGGCTACGAGCAGTACTTC
clone_size: -; d_call: TRBD2; v_call: TRBV4-2; j_call: TRBJ2-2; cdr3_aa: CASSKLTSGDVTGELFF; cdr3_nt: TGTGCCAGCAGCAAACTGACTAGCGGTGATGTCACCGGGGAGCTGTTTTTT
clone_size: -; d_call: -; v_call: TRBV6-5; j_call: TRBJ2-2; cdr3_aa: CAILALNTGELFF; cdr3_nt: TGTGCCATTCTGGCTCTTAACACCGGGGAGCTGTTTTTT
clone_size: -; d_call: -; v_call: TRBV6-4; j_call: TRBJ2-3; cdr3_aa: CASAPTSAADTQYF; cdr3_nt: TGTGCCAGCGCCCCCACAAGCGCTGCAGATACGCAGTATTTT
clone_size: -; d_call: TRBD2; v_call: TRBV27; j_call: TRBJ2-7; cdr3_aa: CASSLMGLAGNVKQYF; cdr3_nt: TGTGCCAGCAGTTTAATGGGACTAGCGGGGAACGTTAAGCAGTACTTC
clone_size: few; d_call: TRBD2; v_call: TRBV27; j_call: TRBJ2-3; cdr3_aa: CASSRPGAGDSTQYF; cdr3_nt: TGTGCCAGCAGCCGCCCGGGAGCGGGAGATAGTACGCAGTATTTT
clone_size: -; d_call: -; v_call: TRBV2; j_call: TRBJ2-5; cdr3_aa: CASSEVGGGGTQYF; cdr3_nt: TGTGCCAGCAGTGAAGTCGGGGGAGGGGGGACCCAGTACTTC
clone_size: -; d_call: -; v_call: TRBV19; j_call: TRBJ1-5; cdr3_aa: CASSIEEQPQHF; cdr3_nt: TGTGCCAGTAGTATTGAGGAACAGCCCCAGCATTTT
clone_size: -; d_call: -; v_call: TRBV18; j_call: TRBJ2-2; cdr3_aa: CASSPLGADTGELFF; cdr3_nt: TGTGCCAGCTCACCACTGGGGGCCGACACCGGGGAGCTGTTTTTT
clone_size: -; d_call: TRBD2; v_call: TRBV10-3; j_call: TRBJ2-1; cdr3_aa: CAISSGGYYNEQFF; cdr3_nt: TGTGCCATCAGTAGCGGGGGATACTACAATGAGCAGTTCTTC
clone_size: -; d_call: -; v_call: TRBV4-2; j_call: TRBJ2-2; cdr3_aa: CASSQWGAGELFF; cdr3_nt: TGTGCCAGCAGCCAATGGGGTGCCGGGGAGCTGTTTTTT
clone_size: -; d_call: TRBD2; v_call: TRBV6-6; j_call: TRBJ2-7; cdr3_aa: CASRPAQRGNENEQYF; cdr3_nt: TGTGCCAGCAGACCAGCCCAGCGGGGAAACGAGAACGAGCAGTACTTC
clone_size: -; d_call: -; v_call: TRBV10-3; j_call: TRBJ1-2; cdr3_aa: CAISEQGINGYTF; cdr3_nt: TGTGCCATCAGTGAACAGGGTATTAATGGCTACACCTTC
clone_size: few; d_call: -; v_call: TRBV14; j_call: TRBJ1-1; cdr3_aa: CASSQFRGNTEAFF; cdr3_nt: TGTGCCAGCAGCCAATTTCGGGGGAACACTGAAGCTTTCTTT
clone_size: -; d_call: TRBD2; v_call: TRBV5-1; j_call: TRBJ2-2; cdr3_aa: CASRLAGDYTGELFF; cdr3_nt: TGCGCCAGCAGACTAGCGGGAGATTACACCGGGGAGCTGTTTTTT
clone_size: -; d_call: -; v_call: TRBV28; j_call: TRBJ2-7; cdr3_aa: CASSLGPTGYEQYF; cdr3_nt: TGTGCCAGCAGTTTGGGCCCGACGGGCTACGAGCAGTACTTC
clone_size: -; d_call: TRBD1; v_call: TRBV7-8; j_call: TRBJ2-7; cdr3_aa: CASSLDADRSTYEQYF; cdr3_nt: TGTGCCAGCAGCTTAGATGCGGACAGGTCAACCTACGAGCAGTACTTC
clone_size: -; d_call: TRBD2; v_call: TRBV6-6; j_call: TRBJ2-7; cdr3_aa: CASRSLAGGSYEQYF; cdr3_nt: TGTGCCAGCAGGTCACTAGCGGGAGGTTCCTACGAGCAGTACTTC
clone_size: few; d_call: -; v_call: TRBV30; j_call: TRBJ2-3; cdr3_aa: CAWGASVSTDTQYF; cdr3_nt: TGTGCCTGGGGGGCGTCAGTTAGCACAGATACGCAGTATTTT
clone_size: -; d_call: -; v_call: TRBV15; j_call: TRBJ2-3; cdr3_aa: CATSRGSASSTDTQYF; cdr3_nt: TGTGCCACCAGCAGAGGATCAGCGTCTAGCACAGATACGCAGTATTTT
clone_size: -; d_call: -; v_call: TRBV2; j_call: TRBJ1-5; cdr3_aa: CASSGPPAQPQHF; cdr3_nt: TGTGCCAGCAGCGGCCCCCCGGCTCAGCCCCAGCATTTT
clone_size: once; d_call: TRBD2; v_call: TRBV9; j_call: TRBJ2-1; cdr3_aa: CASSPLAGRYNEQFF; cdr3_nt: TGTGCCAGCAGCCCGCTAGCGGGAAGATACAATGAGCAGTTCTTC
clone_size: -; d_call: TRBD1; v_call: TRBV29-1; j_call: TRBJ1-1; cdr3_aa: CSVALSLQGVGLDTEAFF; cdr3_nt: TGCAGCGTTGCGCTAAGCTTACAGGGGGTGGGTTTGGACACTGAAGCTTTCTTT
clone_size: -; d_call: -; v_call: TRBV10-3; j_call: TRBJ2-7; cdr3_aa: CAISLKSGALYEQYF; cdr3_nt: TGTGCCATCAGCCTAAAGAGCGGAGCCCTTTACGAGCAGTACTTC
clone_size: -; d_call: TRBD1; v_call: TRBV28; j_call: TRBJ1-1; cdr3_aa: CAIHRTGAIMNTEAFF; cdr3_nt: TGTGCCATCCACCGGACAGGGGCGATCATGAACACTGAAGCTTTCTTT
clone_size: -; d_call: TRBD2; v_call: TRBV5-4; j_call: TRBJ2-7; cdr3_aa: CASSRGGRSGYEQYF; cdr3_nt: TGTGCCAGCAGCCGGGGCGGGAGATCGGGGTACGAGCAGTACTTC
clone_size: -; d_call: TRBD1; v_call: TRBV18; j_call: TRBJ1-2; cdr3_aa: CASSPGQENGYTF; cdr3_nt: TGTGCCAGCTCACCGGGACAGGAAAATGGCTACACCTTC
clone_size: -; d_call: TRBD2; v_call: TRBV30; j_call: TRBJ2-1; cdr3_aa: CAWSVIWISGRPPRGVNEQFF; cdr3_nt: TGTGCCTGGAGTGTAATCTGGATTAGCGGGAGGCCCCCGAGGGGGGTGAATGAGCAGTTCTTC
clone_size: few; d_call: TRBD2; v_call: TRBV5-1; j_call: TRBJ2-2; cdr3_aa: CASSVGLAITGELFF; cdr3_nt: TGCGCCAGCTCTGTGGGACTAGCTATCACCGGGGAGCTGTTTTTT
clone_size: few; d_call: TRBD1; v_call: TRBV7-9; j_call: TRBJ1-4; cdr3_aa: CASSFRTGGANEKLFF; cdr3_nt: TGTGCCAGCAGCTTTAGGACAGGGGGAGCTAATGAAAAACTGTTTTTT
clone_size: -; d_call: -; v_call: TRBV28; j_call: TRBJ2-7; cdr3_aa: CASTRDALPYEQYF; cdr3_nt: TGTGCCAGCACCCGAGACGCGCTTCCCTACGAGCAGTACTTC
clone_size: few; d_call: -; v_call: TRBV18; j_call: TRBJ2-3; cdr3_aa: CASSRVSGATDTQYF; cdr3_nt: TGTGCCAGCTCGCGGGTCTCTGGCGCAACAGATACGCAGTATTTT
clone_size: few; d_call: TRBD2; v_call: TRBV28; j_call: TRBJ2-1; cdr3_aa: CASSSPYRSGTSGRANEQFF; cdr3_nt: TGTGCCAGCAGTTCCCCTTACCGATCCGGGACTAGCGGGAGGGCGAATGAGCAGTTCTTC
clone_size: once; d_call: TRBD2; v_call: TRBV4-2; j_call: TRBJ2-5; cdr3_aa: CASSQVGSGRGETQYF; cdr3_nt: TGTGCCAGCAGCCAAGTAGGTAGCGGGAGAGGTGAGACCCAGTACTTC
clone_size: medium-sized; d_call: -; v_call: TRBV28; j_call: TRBJ1-2; cdr3_aa: CASSLTSGLYGYTF; cdr3_nt: TGTGCCAGCAGTTTAACATCAGGGCTCTATGGCTACACCTTC
clone_size: -; d_call: -; v_call: TRBV2; j_call: TRBJ2-5; cdr3_aa: CASSEKTGRETQYF; cdr3_nt: TGTGCCAGCAGTGAAAAAACAGGGAGAGAGACCCAGTACTTC
clone_size: -; d_call: TRBD1; v_call: TRBV19; j_call: TRBJ1-1; cdr3_aa: CASSNRIDREQSLTGEAFF; cdr3_nt: TGTGCCAGTAGTAATCGAATCGACAGGGAACAATCACTGACGGGGGAAGCTTTCTTT
clone_size: -; d_call: -; v_call: TRBV7-8; j_call: TRBJ2-3; cdr3_aa: CASSLGVSTDTQYF; cdr3_nt: TGTGCCAGCAGCTTAGGAGTTAGCACAGATACGCAGTATTTT
clone_size: -; d_call: -; v_call: TRBV10-3; j_call: TRBJ2-1; cdr3_aa: CAISDWRISSYNEQFF; cdr3_nt: TGTGCCATCAGTGATTGGCGGATAAGCTCCTACAATGAGCAGTTCTTC
clone_size: -; d_call: -; v_call: TRBV5-7; j_call: TRBJ2-1; cdr3_aa: CASSLTKDSLGLNEQFF; cdr3_nt: TGTGCCAGCAGCCTTACAAAGGACTCTCTAGGTCTCAATGAGCAGTTCTTC
clone_size: -; d_call: -; v_call: TRBV19; j_call: TRBJ1-5; cdr3_aa: CASSMGLDQPQHF; cdr3_nt: TGTGCCAGTAGTATGGGGTTGGATCAGCCCCAGCATTTT
clone_size: few; d_call: -; v_call: TRBV2; j_call: TRBJ1-5; cdr3_aa: CASSEARGAGQPQHF; cdr3_nt: TGTGCCAGCAGTGAAGCACGGGGGGCTGGGCAGCCCCAGCATTTT
clone_size: -; d_call: TRBD2; v_call: TRBV19; j_call: TRBJ2-1; cdr3_aa: CASSLSGRIYNEQFF; cdr3_nt: TGTGCCAGTAGTCTAAGCGGGAGGATTTACAATGAGCAGTTCTTC
clone_size: -; d_call: -; v_call: TRBV28; j_call: TRBJ1-4; cdr3_aa: CASSLGAGTQKLFF; cdr3_nt: TGTGCCAGCAGTTTAGGGGCAGGGACCCAAAAACTGTTTTTT
clone_size: once; d_call: TRBD1; v_call: TRBV6-1; j_call: TRBJ1-2; cdr3_aa: CASSEMGTGTVNGYTF; cdr3_nt: TGTGCCAGCAGTGAGATGGGGACCGGGACAGTAAATGGCTACACCTTC
clone_size: once; d_call: TRBD2; v_call: TRBV5-4; j_call: TRBJ2-3; cdr3_aa: CASSFTSGRSDTQYF; cdr3_nt: TGTGCCAGCAGCTTTACCAGCGGGAGATCAGATACGCAGTATTTT
clone_size: -; d_call: -; v_call: TRBV7-9; j_call: TRBJ2-1; cdr3_aa: CASSLDSLGSYNEQFF; cdr3_nt: TGTGCCAGCAGCTTAGACAGCTTAGGCTCCTACAATGAGCAGTTCTTC
clone_size: -; d_call: -; v_call: TRBV5-4; j_call: TRBJ2-3; cdr3_aa: CASSTGISTDTQYF; cdr3_nt: TGTGCCAGCAGTACAGGGATCAGCACAGATACGCAGTATTTT
clone_size: -; d_call: -; v_call: TRBV19; j_call: TRBJ2-7; cdr3_aa: CASSIGSYEQYF; cdr3_nt: TGTGCCAGTAGTATAGGTTCCTACGAGCAGTACTTC
clone_size: -; d_call: -; v_call: TRBV7-3; j_call: TRBJ2-1; cdr3_aa: CASSLGQTSYNEQFF; cdr3_nt: TGTGCCAGCAGCCTGGGGCAGACCTCCTACAATGAGCAGTTCTTC
clone_size: -; d_call: TRBD1; v_call: TRBV27; j_call: TRBJ1-2; cdr3_aa: CASSSRTGIF; cdr3_nt: TGTGCCAGCAGTTCACGGACAGGCATCTTC
clone_size: -; d_call: TRBD1; v_call: TRBV7-9; j_call: TRBJ1-1; cdr3_aa: CASSPAGTVSEAFF; cdr3_nt: TGTGCCAGCAGCCCCGCCGGGACAGTATCTGAAGCTTTCTTT
clone_size: -; d_call: -; v_call: TRBV7-2; j_call: TRBJ1-1; cdr3_aa: CASSRHQNTEAFF; cdr3_nt: TGTGCCAGCAGCCGCCACCAGAACACTGAAGCTTTCTTT
clone_size: -; d_call: -; v_call: TRBV25-1; j_call: TRBJ1-2; cdr3_aa: CASTGYYGYTF; cdr3_nt: TGTGCCAGCACGGGTTACTATGGCTACACCTTC
clone_size: -; d_call: -; v_call: TRBV7-9; j_call: TRBJ1-4; cdr3_aa: CASSHRQAVDNEKLFF; cdr3_nt: TGTGCCAGCAGCCACCGACAGGCCGTAGATAATGAAAAACTGTTTTTT